This section outlines one T cell receptor (beta chain) sequence together with its context. The antigen remains unidentified. This specimen comes from a study of OX40 agonist ivuxolimab in advanced cancers. Study context: Dose-escalation patients were diagnosed with hepatocellular carcinoma, melanoma, renal cell cancer or head and neck cancer.

Sequencing used immunoSEQ multiplex PCR; TCRdb keeps in-frame clones, though not all of them. The top ten hold about 10% of the sample, which has about 6,700 clones, over 90% seen once. Findings and caveats of the study: Fewer expanded clones were found on average in CD4+ than in CD8+ T cells. Near-lowest levels of clonal expansion characterized partial responders at 0.1-3.0 mg/kg. At doses 0.1 to 3.0 mg/kg, CD4+ and CD8+ clones expanded.

The germline CDR1 and CDR2 sequences are LNHDA and SQIVND (reference sequence). This CDR3 comprises 14 residues. The V gene lost 7 bases and the J gene lost 4 bases, with 16 bases spanning the gap. The TCR sequence derives from an adult with an advanced solid tumor such as melanoma, head and neck, liver or kidney cancer. The input for sequencing was CD4+ or CD8+ T cells sorted from blood, taken in a trial of the OX40 agonist ivuxolimab. This chain uses TRBV19 with TRBJ1-2; D gene unclear. CDR3 sequence reads: CASKHVDLAYGYTF. The DNA for the CDR3 is TGTGCCAGTAAACACGTGGACCTCGCCTATGGCTACACCTTC.